Presented here are 30 T cell receptor beta chains from one specimen sequenced in a study of PD-L1 blockade in urothelial cancer. Sample time point: pretreatment peripheral blood. Assay: immunoSEQ multiplex PCR; the TCRdb copy retains only in-frame clones and omits some. The top ten hold approximately 14% of the sample, which has about 53,000 clones, around 90% seen once. This specimen was PBMCs, taken around atezolizumab (anti-PD-L1) treatment. Receptors originate from a woman in her sixties with urothelial cancer.

The V gene is TRBV19, the J gene TRBJ2-7, with D possibly matching TRBD1 (8 bases). V shed 1 base and J shed 2 bases, with 18 bases lying between them. The CDR3 has 17 residues. Germline loops: CDR1 LNHDA, CDR2 SQIVND (reference sequence). The CDR3 region is CASSIAGGAGGTYEQYF. CDR3 coding DNA: TGTGCCAGTAGTATAGCAGGGGGCGCCGGGGGGACCTACGAGCAGTACTTC.

The chain uses TRBV7-9 and TRBJ2-2, with TRBD2 as a possible D gene (6 bases). The germline V and J ends were trimmed by 3 bases and 7 bases, with 12 bases remaining between them. Per germline, CDR1 SEHNR and CDR2 FQNEAQ (reference sequence). This CDR3 has 14 amino acids. The CDR3 spells CASSFYGSGGELFF. CDR3 DNA sequence: TGTGCCAGCAGCTTCTACGGGAGTGGCGGGGAGCTGTTTTTT.

The J gene is TRBJ2-5, the V gene TRBV19; TRBD2 matches at 9 bases. This CDR3 is built from 16 residues. Per germline, CDR1 LNHDA and CDR2 SQIVND (reference sequence). With V trimmed by 2 bases and J by 1 base, 5 bases remained unmatched. CDR3 sequence: CASSIRVAGAQETQYF. The CDR3 DNA reads as TGTGCCAGTAGTATAAGAGTAGCGGGGGCCCAAGAGACCCAGTACTTC. Full variable domain (remainder filled in from reference TRBV19 and TRBJ2-5): DGGITQSPKYLFRKEGQNVTLSCEQNLNHDAMYWYRQDPGQGLRLIYYSQIVNDFQKGDIAEGYSVSREKKESFPLTVTSAQKNPTAFYLCASSIRVAGAQETQYFGPGTRLLVL.

This clone was counted a single time. The chain carries TRBV29-1 and TRBJ1-1; D gene unclear. From germline, CDR1 is SQVTM and CDR2 ANQGSEA. There are 12 residues in the CDR3. Trimming removed 3 bases from V and 1 base from J, with 6 bases in between. This CDR3 is CSVDLRNTEAFF. CDR3 DNA: TGCAGCGTTGATCTGAGGAACACTGAAGCTTTCTTT. The full variable domain, its missing parts supplied by reference TRBV29-1 and TRBJ1-1, is SAVISQKPSRDICQRGTSLTIQCQVDSQVTMMFWYRQQPGQSLTLIATANQGSEATYESGFVIDKFPISRPNLTFSTLTVSNMSPEDSSIYLCSVDLRNTEAFFGQGTRLTVV.

The rearrangement uses TRBV27 and TRBJ2-1; 9 bases map to TRBD1. Germline lookup yields CDR1 MNHEY and CDR2 SMNVEV (reference sequence). J lost 1 base, V lost 6 bases, and 4 bases had no gene match. This CDR3 comprises 15 residues. DNA of the CDR3: TGTGCCAGCAGGACAGGGGGTTTGTCCTACAATGAGCAGTTCTTC. This encodes CASRTGGLSYNEQFF.

This clone was detected a few times. The chain carries TRBV2 and TRBJ1-5, with TRBD1 matching 7 bases. Germline V gene lookup returns CDR1 SNHLY and CDR2 FYNNEI. The CDR3 sequence is 15 residues long. The trim removed 2 bases at V and 10 bases at J, leaving 11 bases unmatched. CDR3: CASSELVLGQSPQHF. CDR3 nucleotides: TGTGCCAGCAGTGAATTAGTCCTGGGACAGTCTCCCCAGCATTTT. Full variable domain (missing parts from reference TRBV2 and TRBJ1-5): EPEVTQTPSHQVTQMGQEVILRCVPISNHLYFYWYRQILGQKVEFLVSFYNNEISEKSEIFDDQFSVERPDGSNFTLKIRSTKLEDSAMYFCASSELVLGQSPQHFGDGTRLSIL.

V gene TRBV4-1 combines with J gene TRBJ2-1; TRBD2 matches at 8 bases. The CDR3 covers 16 residues. Trimming removed 3 bases from V and 0 bases from J; junction bases left unmatched: 4. Germline CDR1 reads MGHRA; CDR2 reads YSYEKL. The CDR3 sequence is CASSHLGGASYNEQFF. CDR3 coding DNA: TGCGCCAGCAGCCATCTCGGGGGGGCCTCCTACAATGAGCAGTTCTTC.

The J gene is TRBJ2-7, the V gene TRBV11-2; D is unclear. The V gene lost 5 bases and the J gene lost 3 bases, with 5 bases spanning the gap. The CDR3 runs to 11 residues. Germline V gene sequence: CDR1 SGHAT, CDR2 FQNNGV. The CDR3 DNA reads TGTGCCAGCAGCGCGGACTACGAGCAGTACTTC. This encodes CASSADYEQYF.

The genes are TRBV25-1 and TRBJ2-3; 11 bases align to TRBD2. This CDR3 comprises 16 residues. J lost 6 bases, V lost 1 base, and 6 bases had no gene match. Looked up from germline, CDR1 is MGHDK and CDR2 is SYGVNS. The chain's CDR3 is CASSEFGGLAVDTQYF. CDR3 coding DNA: TGTGCCAGCAGTGAATTCGGGGGACTAGCGGTGGATACGCAGTATTTT.

This chain connects TRBV7-8 to TRBJ1-5, with D tentatively TRBD1 (5 bases). Germline CDR1 and CDR2: SGHVS and FQNEAQ. The CDR3 runs to 14 residues. V was clipped by 2 bases and J by 11 bases, with 16 bases between them. CDR3 sequence reads: CASSLWRDGRSQHF. DNA for the CDR3: TGTGCCAGCAGCTTATGGAGGGACGGACGTTCCCAGCATTTT. Based on the CDR3 plus reference TRBV7-8 and TRBJ1-5, the full variable domain is GAGVSQSPRYKVAKRGQDVALRCDPISGHVSLFWYQQALGQGPEFLTYFQNEAQLDKSGLPSDRFFAERPEGSVSTLKIQRTQQEDSAVYLCASSLWRDGRSQHFGDGTRLSIL.

The chain couples TRBV19 to TRBJ2-3, with D uncertain. CDR3 length equals 14 residues. The V end was cut by 0 bases, the J end by 6 bases, with 10 bases between. Germline V gives CDR1 LNHDA, CDR2 SQIVND (reference sequence). In DNA form, the CDR3 reads TGTGCCAGTAGTATAGAGGCAGTGAGGGATACGCAGTATTTT. Amino acids: CASSIEAVRDTQYF.

This clone was found a few times. The rearrangement joins TRBV7-9 to TRBJ1-4, with D unclear. CDR1 and CDR2 (germline): SEHNR, FQNEAQ (reference sequence). This CDR3 spans 13 amino acids. V shed 0 bases and J shed 5 bases, with 4 bases lying between them. The CDR3 here is CASSLAQNEKLFF. Written as DNA, the CDR3 is TGTGCCAGCAGCTTAGCTCAAAATGAAAAACTGTTTTTT.

The CDR3 DNA is TGCGCCAGCAGCCCCGGGACAACTAGCACAGATACGCAGTATTTT. Translated, it gives CASSPGTTSTDTQYF. J is TRBJ2-3 and V is TRBV10-2, with TRBD1 as a possible D gene (6 bases). V gave up 6 bases and J gave up 0 bases, with 13 bases separating them. This CDR3 has 15 residues. Germline loops: CDR1 WSHSY, CDR2 SAAADI.

The chain recombines TRBV5-1 with TRBJ1-2; D possibly corresponds to TRBD1 (5 bases). The V end was cut by 0 bases, the J end by 8 bases, with 14 bases between. CDR3 length equals 14 residues. Per the germline V gene, CDR1 is SGHRS and CDR2 is YFSETQ. The CDR3 spells CASSLEGIGVGYTF. For the CDR3, the DNA is TGCGCCAGCAGCTTGGAGGGTATAGGGGTCGGCTACACCTTC.

A single count supports this clone. The chain is built from TRBV6-5 and TRBJ2-5; TRBD1 might be the D (5 bases). Trimming took off 5 bases at V and 4 bases at J, with 17 bases between the two ends. The CDR3 contains 15 residues. The germline V gene has CDR1 MNHEY and CDR2 SVGAGI. DNA for the CDR3: TGTGCCAGCAGTCCCTCCCAATTAGGGGTAGAGACCCAGTACTTC. This codes for CASSPSQLGVETQYF.

This clone was observed once. V gene TRBV2 combines with J gene TRBJ2-5; 8 bases agree with TRBD1. This CDR3 comprises 14 residues. CDR1 is SNHLY, CDR2 FYNNEI, per germline. V lost 10 bases to trimming and J lost 5 bases; unmatched junction nucleotides: 12. The CDR3, as DNA: TGTGCCATTAAGGGGGACAGGTTTTTTGAGACCCAGTACTTC. This sequence encodes CAIKGDRFFETQYF.

This clone has more than one count but fewer than ten. This chain connects TRBV7-9 to TRBJ1-2, with 8 bases fitting TRBD1. Looked up from germline, CDR1 is SEHNR and CDR2 is FQNEAQ (reference sequence). V shed 5 bases and J 6 bases; nucleotides not matched to a gene: 14. The CDR3 is 16 residues long. DNA for the CDR3: TGTGCCAGCAGCCCAAGAGGGCTGGGGACAGGACATGGCTACACCTTC. Translating gives CASSPRGLGTGHGYTF.

This clone was seen only once. The chain is built from TRBV7-8 and TRBJ1-1; TRBD1 is a possible D gene (6 bases). V lost 1 base and J 3 bases, leaving 12 bases between the germline ends. Germline lookup yields CDR1 SGHVS and CDR2 FQNEAQ. The CDR3 runs to 15 residues. The CDR3 spells CASSLDSSGDTEAFF. The CDR3 bases are TGTGCCAGCAGCTTAGACTCTTCAGGGGACACTGAAGCTTTCTTT.

This chain connects TRBV10-3 to TRBJ2-7; D remains unclear. Trimming left V 0 bases short and J 5 bases short, with 8 bases between. Germline V gene data show CDR1 as ENHRY and CDR2 as SYGVKD. This CDR3 is built from 13 residues. CDR3 bases: TGTGCCATCAGTGAGTCTTTAGAGAACGAGCAGTACTTC. Its translation: CAISESLENEQYF.

The chain couples TRBV5-1 to TRBJ2-7, with TRBD2 as a possible D gene (5 bases). The CDR3 is 15 amino acids. The germline CDR1 and CDR2 sequences are SGHRS and YFSETQ. V lost 0 bases to trimming and J lost 2 bases, with 12 bases between them. CDR3 region: CASSLDPGGPYEQYF. Written as DNA, the CDR3 is TGCGCCAGCAGCTTGGATCCAGGAGGCCCCTACGAGCAGTACTTC.

This chain uses TRBV2 with TRBJ1-1; 9 nucleotides align to TRBD1. V lost 5 bases to trimming and J lost 1 base; unmatched junction nucleotides: 11. There are 17 residues in the CDR3. Germline-derived CDR1 and CDR2 are SNHLY and FYNNEI. The CDR3 coding sequence is TGTGCCAGCAGTCCCTCCGTGAGGGACAGGGCGAACACTGAAGCTTTCTTT. Translation: CASSPSVRDRANTEAFF.

The chain couples TRBV29-1 to TRBJ2-1, with TRBD1 matching over 9 bases. This CDR3 is 14 amino acids long. V shed 4 bases and J 6 bases; nucleotides not matched to a gene: 7. CDR1 SQVTM and CDR2 ANQGSEA come from the germline V gene. This CDR3 reads CSVGGQGAINEQFF. The CDR3 region has the DNA TGCAGCGTTGGGGGACAGGGAGCCATCAATGAGCAGTTCTTC.

The chain links TRBV5-1 to TRBJ2-3, with 11 bases that match TRBD1. There are 15 residues in the CDR3. V lost 2 bases to trimming and J lost 4 bases; unmatched junction nucleotides: 3. The germline CDR1 and CDR2 sequences are SGHRS and YFSETQ. This chain's CDR3 is CASSFRDRGADTQYF. The CDR3 DNA reads TGCGCCAGCAGCTTCAGGGACAGGGGGGCAGATACGCAGTATTTT.

CDR3: CASSLRQPTNYGYTF. The CDR3, as DNA: TGTGCCAGCAGCTTGAGACAGCCAACTAACTATGGCTACACCTTC. This chain uses TRBV5-4 with TRBJ1-2, with a possible D match to TRBD1 (5 bases). CDR1 and CDR2 from the germline V gene are SGHNT and YYREEE (reference sequence). The length of the CDR3 is 15 residues. Trimming removed 1 base from V and 0 bases from J, with 10 bases in between.

The chain combines TRBV7-9 with TRBJ2-3, with D maybe TRBD2 (6 bases). Deletions cut 6 bases from V and 4 bases from J, with 14 bases between. Germline loops: CDR1 SEHNR, CDR2 FQNEAQ (reference sequence). This CDR3 contains 14 residues. The CDR3 coding sequence is TGTGCCAGCAGTACTAGCACTGACGCAGATACGCAGTATTTT. Residues: CASSTSTDADTQYF.

The chain combines TRBV5-4 with TRBJ2-7, with 10 bases fitting TRBD1. This CDR3 has 16 residues. V gave up 0 bases and J gave up 0 bases; unmatched junction bases: 3. CDR1 and CDR2 (germline): SGHNT, YYREEE (reference sequence). The CDR3 protein is CASSLGRDRGSYEQYF. The DNA of the CDR3 is TGTGCCAGCAGCTTGGGACGGGACAGGGGCTCCTACGAGCAGTACTTC.

This chain connects TRBV30 to TRBJ1-5; D may be TRBD1 (5 bases). The V end lost 0 bases, the J end lost 4 bases, and 13 bases lay between the germline ends. CDR3 length: 15 amino acids. Germline V gene sequence: CDR1 GTSNPN, CDR2 SVGIG (reference sequence). CDR3: CAWSVQEWRNQPQHF. The CDR3 region has the DNA TGTGCCTGGAGTGTACAGGAGTGGCGTAATCAGCCCCAGCATTTT.

This clone was recorded once. The chain employs TRBV7-9 and TRBJ2-1; 8 bases agree with TRBD1. From germline, CDR1 is SEHNR and CDR2 FQNEAQ (reference sequence). The CDR3 runs 16 residues. The V gene end was trimmed by 4 bases and the J gene end by 0 bases; junction bases not matched to a gene: 5. CDR3 sequence: CASSSTGESSYNEQFF. The CDR3 nucleotides read TGTGCCAGCAGCTCGACAGGGGAAAGCTCCTACAATGAGCAGTTCTTC.

The chain couples TRBV29-1 to TRBJ1-5; 12 positions agree with TRBD1. The CDR3 sequence is 14 residues long. Looked up from germline, CDR1 is SQVTM and CDR2 is ANQGSEA. V gave up 6 bases and J gave up 3 bases; unmatched junction bases: 3. The CDR3 loop is CSVGQGAVNQPQHF. CDR3 bases: TGCAGCGTGGGACAGGGGGCAGTCAATCAGCCCCAGCATTTT.

The CDR3 DNA is TGTGCCAGCTCACCGGGGACAGGGTCTGTTAATTCACCCCTCCACTTT. It translates to CASSPGTGSVNSPLHF. This sequence joins TRBV18 and TRBJ1-6, with 9 bases identical to TRBD1. Looked up from germline, CDR1 is KGHSH and CDR2 is LQKENI. V trimming: 3 bases; J trimming: 6 bases; junction bases outside the gene matches: 6. This CDR3 has 16 amino acids.